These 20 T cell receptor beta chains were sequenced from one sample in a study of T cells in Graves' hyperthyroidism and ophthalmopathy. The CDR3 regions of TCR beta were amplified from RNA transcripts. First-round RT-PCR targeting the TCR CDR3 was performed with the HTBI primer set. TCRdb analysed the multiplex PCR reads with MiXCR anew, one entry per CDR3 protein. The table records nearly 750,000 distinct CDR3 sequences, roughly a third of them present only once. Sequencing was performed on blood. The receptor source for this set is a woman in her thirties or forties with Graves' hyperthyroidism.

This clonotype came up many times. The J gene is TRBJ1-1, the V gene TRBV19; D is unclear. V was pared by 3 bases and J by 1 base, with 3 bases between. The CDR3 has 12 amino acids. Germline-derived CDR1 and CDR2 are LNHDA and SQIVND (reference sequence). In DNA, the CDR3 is TGTGCCAGTAGTATGTGGAACACTGAAGCTTTCTTT. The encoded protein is CASSMWNTEAFF.

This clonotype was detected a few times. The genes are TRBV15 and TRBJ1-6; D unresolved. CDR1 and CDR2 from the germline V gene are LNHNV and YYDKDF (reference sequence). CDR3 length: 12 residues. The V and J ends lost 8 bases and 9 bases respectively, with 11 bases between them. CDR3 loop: CATGPAFSPLHF. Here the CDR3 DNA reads TGTGCCACCGGCCCAGCATTTTCACCCCTCCACTTT.

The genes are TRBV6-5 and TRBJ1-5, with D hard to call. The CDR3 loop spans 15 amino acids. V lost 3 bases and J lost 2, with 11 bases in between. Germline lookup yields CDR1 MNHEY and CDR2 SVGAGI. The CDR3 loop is CASSYGVSGNQPQHF. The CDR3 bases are TGTGCCAGCAGTTATGGAGTAAGCGGCAATCAGCCCCAGCATTTT.

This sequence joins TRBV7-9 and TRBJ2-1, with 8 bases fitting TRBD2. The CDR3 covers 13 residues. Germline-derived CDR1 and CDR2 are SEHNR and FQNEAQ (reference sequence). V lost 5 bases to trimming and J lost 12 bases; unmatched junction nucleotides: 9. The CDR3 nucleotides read TGTGCCAGCAGCCCCGGGGGGGCGCTTAGGCAGTTCTTC. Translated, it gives CASSPGGALRQFF. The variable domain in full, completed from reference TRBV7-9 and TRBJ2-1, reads DTGVSQNPRHKITKRGQNVTFRCDPISEHNRLYWYRQTLGQGPEFLTYFQNEAQLEKSRLLSDRFSAERPKGSFSTLEIQRTEQGDSAMYLCASSPGGALRQFFGPGTRLTVL.

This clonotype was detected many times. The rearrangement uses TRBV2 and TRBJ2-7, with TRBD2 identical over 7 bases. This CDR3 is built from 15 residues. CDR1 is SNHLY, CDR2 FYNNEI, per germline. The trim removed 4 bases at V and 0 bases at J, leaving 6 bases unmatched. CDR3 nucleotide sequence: TGTGCCAGCAGTGGTCTAGCGGTGAGCTCCTACGAGCAGTACTTC. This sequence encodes CASSGLAVSSYEQYF.

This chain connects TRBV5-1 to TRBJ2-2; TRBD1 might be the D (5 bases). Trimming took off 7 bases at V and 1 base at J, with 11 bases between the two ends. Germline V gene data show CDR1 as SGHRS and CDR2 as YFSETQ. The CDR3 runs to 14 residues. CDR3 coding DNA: TGCGCCAGCCACACGACAGTGAACACCGGGGAGCTGTTTTTT. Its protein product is CASHTTVNTGELFF.

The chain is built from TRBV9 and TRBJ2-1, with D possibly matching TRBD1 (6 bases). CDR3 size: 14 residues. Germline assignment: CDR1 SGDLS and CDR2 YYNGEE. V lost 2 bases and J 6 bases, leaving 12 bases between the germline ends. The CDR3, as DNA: TGTGCCAGCAGCGTGGGTCAGGGGTCCAATGAGCAGTTCTTC. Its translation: CASSVGQGSNEQFF.

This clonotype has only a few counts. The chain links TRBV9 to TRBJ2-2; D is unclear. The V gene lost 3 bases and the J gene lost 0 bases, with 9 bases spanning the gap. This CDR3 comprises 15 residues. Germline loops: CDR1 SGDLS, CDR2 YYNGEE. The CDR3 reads CASSAGVPNTGELFF. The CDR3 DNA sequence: TGTGCCAGCAGCGCCGGAGTTCCGAACACCGGGGAGCTGTTTTTT. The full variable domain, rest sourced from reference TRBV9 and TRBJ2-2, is DSGVTQTPKHLITATGQRVTLRCSPRSGDLSVYWYQQSLDQGLQFLIQYYNGEERAKGNILERFSAQQFPDLHSELNLSSLELGDSALYFCASSAGVPNTGELFFGEGSRLTVL.

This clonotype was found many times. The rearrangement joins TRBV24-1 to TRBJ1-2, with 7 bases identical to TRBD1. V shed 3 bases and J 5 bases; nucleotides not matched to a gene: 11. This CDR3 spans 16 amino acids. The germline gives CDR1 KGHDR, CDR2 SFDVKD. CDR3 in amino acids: CATSDPETDRVYGYTF. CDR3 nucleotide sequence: TGTGCCACCAGTGATCCTGAGACCGACAGGGTTTATGGCTACACCTTC.

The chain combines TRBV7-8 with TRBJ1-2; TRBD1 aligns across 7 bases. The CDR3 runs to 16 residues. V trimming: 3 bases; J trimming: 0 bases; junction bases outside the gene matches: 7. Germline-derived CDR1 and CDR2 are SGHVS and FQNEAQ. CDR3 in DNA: TGTGCCAGCAGCTTGGGGGACAGACAGACTAACTATGGCTACACCTTC. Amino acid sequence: CASSLGDRQTNYGYTF.

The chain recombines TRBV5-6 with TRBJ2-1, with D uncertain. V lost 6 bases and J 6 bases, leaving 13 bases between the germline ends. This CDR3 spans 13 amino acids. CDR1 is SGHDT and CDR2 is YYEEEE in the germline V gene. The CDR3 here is CASNPTAPNEQFF. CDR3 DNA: TGTGCCAGCAACCCGACGGCCCCCAATGAGCAGTTCTTC.

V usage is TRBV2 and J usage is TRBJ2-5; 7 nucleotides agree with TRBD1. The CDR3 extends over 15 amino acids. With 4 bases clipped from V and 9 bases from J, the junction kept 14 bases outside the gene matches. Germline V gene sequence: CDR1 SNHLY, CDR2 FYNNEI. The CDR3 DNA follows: TGTGCCAGCAGTGGCTACAGGGGCGGCAATCAGCCCCAGTACTTC. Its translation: CASSGYRGGNQPQYF. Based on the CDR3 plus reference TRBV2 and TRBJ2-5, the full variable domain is EPEVTQTPSHQVTQMGQEVILRCVPISNHLYFYWYRQILGQKVEFLVSFYNNEISEKSEIFDDQFSVERPDGSNFTLKIRSTKLEDSAMYFCASSGYRGGNQPQYFGPGTRLLVL.

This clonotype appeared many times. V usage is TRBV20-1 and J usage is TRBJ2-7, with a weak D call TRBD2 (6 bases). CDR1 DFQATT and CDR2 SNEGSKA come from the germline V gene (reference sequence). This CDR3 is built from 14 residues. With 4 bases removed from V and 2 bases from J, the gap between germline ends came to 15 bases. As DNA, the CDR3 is TGCAGTGCTACTGGACGGGGGTCTACCTACGAGCAGTACTTC. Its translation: CSATGRGSTYEQYF.

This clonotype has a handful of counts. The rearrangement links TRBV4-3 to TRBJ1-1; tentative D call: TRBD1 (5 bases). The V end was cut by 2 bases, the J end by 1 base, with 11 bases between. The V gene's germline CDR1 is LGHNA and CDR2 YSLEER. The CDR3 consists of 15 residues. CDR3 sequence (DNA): TGCGCCAGCAGCCAAAGGGTAGGGACGAACACTGAAGCTTTCTTT. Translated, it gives CASSQRVGTNTEAFF.

The CDR3 sequence is CAISVEDRRCTF. The CDR3 DNA sequence: TGTGCCATCAGTGTGGAGGACAGGAGGTGCACCTTC. The gene calls are TRBV10-3 and TRBJ1-2; TRBD1 matches at 7 bases. Per germline, CDR1 ENHRY and CDR2 SYGVKD. V lost 4 bases, J lost 13 bases, and 9 bases stayed unmatched. This CDR3 has 12 amino acids.

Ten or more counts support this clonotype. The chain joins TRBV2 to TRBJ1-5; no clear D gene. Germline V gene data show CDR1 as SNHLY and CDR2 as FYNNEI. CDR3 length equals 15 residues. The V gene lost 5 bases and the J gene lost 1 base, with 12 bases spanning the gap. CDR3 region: CASSRGAESNQPQHF. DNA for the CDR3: TGTGCCAGCAGTCGTGGCGCAGAGAGCAATCAGCCCCAGCATTTT.

The CDR3 nucleotides read TGTGCCAGCAGCGCCCGACAGGGCTACAATGAAAAACTGTTTTTT. Translating gives CASSARQGYNEKLFF. This chain connects TRBV7-9 to TRBJ1-4; TRBD1 aligns across 7 bases. J gave up 5 bases and V 5 bases, and 8 bases lay outside the gene matches. Germline CDR1 reads SEHNR; CDR2 reads FQNEAQ (reference sequence). This CDR3 is 15 amino acids long.

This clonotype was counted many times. The CDR3 here is CASSPREGSSGANVLTF. CDR3 bases: TGTGCCAGCAGCCCGCGGGAGGGGAGCTCTGGGGCCAACGTCCTGACTTTC. J is TRBJ2-6 and V is TRBV7-8, with TRBD2 matching over 9 bases. The V gene's germline CDR1 is SGHVS and CDR2 FQNEAQ. The CDR3 is 17 amino acids. Unmatched junction bases numbered 5, after V lost 5 bases and J lost 0 bases.

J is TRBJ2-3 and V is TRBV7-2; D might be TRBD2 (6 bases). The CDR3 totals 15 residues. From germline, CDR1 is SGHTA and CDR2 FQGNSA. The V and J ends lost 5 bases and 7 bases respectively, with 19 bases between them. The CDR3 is CASSDEGLISYTQYF. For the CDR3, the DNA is TGTGCCAGCAGCGACGAGGGACTTATATCGTATACGCAGTATTTT.

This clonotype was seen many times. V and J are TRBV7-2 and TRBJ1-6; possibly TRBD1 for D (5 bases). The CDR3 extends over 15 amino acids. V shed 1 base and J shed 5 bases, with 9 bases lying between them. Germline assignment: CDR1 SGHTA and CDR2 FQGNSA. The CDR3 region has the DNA TGTGCCAGCAGCTTAGAGGGGATGAATAATTCACCCCTCCACTTT. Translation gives CASSLEGMNNSPLHF.